A selection of T cell receptor beta chains follows, all from one sample in a study of untreated major depressive disorder. Method: immunoSEQ multiplex PCR; TCRdb's copy keeps in-frame clones and lacks some. The table has approximately 25,000 clones, around 90% seen once. Source material: CD4+ T cells from PBMCs. The receptors stem from a woman aged 25 to 45 with major depressive disorder. CDR3s include the opening cysteine and the closing phenylalanine or tryptophan. The D gene is left open where the match is weak. Size is omitted from some rows. Given values are once, few, many or a class for expanded clones.

v_call: TRBV11-3
clone_size: -
d_call: -
j_call: TRBJ2-1
cdr3_aa: CASSLGGSSYNEQFF
cdr3_nt: TGTGCCAGCAGCTTAGGAGGGAGCTCCTACAATGAGCAGTTCTTC

v_call: TRBV9
clone_size: once
d_call: -
j_call: TRBJ1-2
cdr3_aa: CASSVGRGDYGYTF
cdr3_nt: TGTGCCAGCAGCGTTGGACGGGGCGACTATGGCTACACCTTC

v_call: TRBV5-6
clone_size: -
d_call: -
j_call: TRBJ2-1
cdr3_aa: CASSETGGPYNEQFF
cdr3_nt: TGTGCCAGCAGCGAAACTGGGGGCCCTTACAATGAGCAGTTCTTC

v_call: TRBV6-4
clone_size: -
d_call: -
j_call: TRBJ1-2
cdr3_aa: CASSVTGSANYGYTF
cdr3_nt: TGTGCCAGCAGTGTTACAGGGTCAGCTAACTATGGCTACACCTTC

v_call: TRBV2
clone_size: -
d_call: -
j_call: TRBJ2-7
cdr3_aa: CASSQGTNVYEQYF
cdr3_nt: TGTGCCAGCAGTCAAGGGACAAACGTCTACGAGCAGTACTTC

v_call: TRBV25-1
clone_size: once
d_call: -
j_call: TRBJ1-3
cdr3_aa: CASSIWGPSSGNTIYF
cdr3_nt: TGTGCCAGCAGTATTTGGGGTCCGAGCTCTGGAAACACCATATATTTT

v_call: TRBV10-3
clone_size: -
d_call: -
j_call: TRBJ2-3
cdr3_aa: CAIRRTDTSTDTQYF
cdr3_nt: TGTGCCATCCGACGGACGGATACTAGCACAGATACGCAGTATTTT

v_call: TRBV2
clone_size: -
d_call: -
j_call: TRBJ1-1
cdr3_aa: CASSEAFDGAEAFF
cdr3_nt: TGTGCCAGCAGTGAAGCGTTCGACGGGGCTGAAGCTTTCTTT

v_call: TRBV2
clone_size: -
d_call: -
j_call: TRBJ2-3
cdr3_aa: CASRLEDTQYF
cdr3_nt: TGTGCCAGCCGCCTAGAGGATACGCAGTATTTT

v_call: TRBV9
clone_size: few
d_call: -
j_call: TRBJ2-7
cdr3_aa: CASSVGSGTYEQYF
cdr3_nt: TGTGCCAGCAGCGTAGGTTCAGGGACCTACGAGCAGTACTTC

v_call: TRBV19
clone_size: -
d_call: -
j_call: TRBJ2-1
cdr3_aa: CASSMPAPWAEEQFF
cdr3_nt: TGTGCCAGTAGTATGCCCGCGCCCTGGGCGGAGGAGCAGTTCTTC

v_call: TRBV7-2
clone_size: once
d_call: -
j_call: TRBJ1-3
cdr3_aa: CASRRDSGNTIYF
cdr3_nt: TGTGCCAGCAGGCGGGACTCTGGAAACACCATATATTTT

v_call: TRBV6-6
clone_size: once
d_call: TRBD2
j_call: TRBJ2-1
cdr3_aa: CASRISGGGSNEQFF
cdr3_nt: TGTGCCAGCAGAATTAGCGGGGGGGGTAGCAATGAGCAGTTCTTC

v_call: TRBV5-6
clone_size: -
d_call: -
j_call: TRBJ2-3
cdr3_aa: CASSLAGQNTQYF
cdr3_nt: TGTGCCAGCAGCTTGGCCGGACAGAATACGCAGTATTTT

v_call: TRBV4-3
clone_size: -
d_call: -
j_call: TRBJ1-5
cdr3_aa: CASSQDPQSGSNQPQHF
cdr3_nt: TGCGCCAGCAGCCAAGACCCCCAAAGCGGTAGCAATCAGCCCCAGCATTTT

v_call: TRBV18
clone_size: -
d_call: -
j_call: TRBJ2-7
cdr3_aa: CASSPLRARGSYEQYF
cdr3_nt: TGTGCCAGCTCACCACTAAGGGCAAGGGGAAGTTATGAGCAGTACTTC

v_call: TRBV28
clone_size: -
d_call: -
j_call: TRBJ2-7
cdr3_aa: CASSFGGQSYEQYF
cdr3_nt: TGTGCCAGCAGTTTTGGCGGCCAATCCTACGAGCAGTACTTC

v_call: TRBV11-3
clone_size: -
d_call: TRBD1
j_call: TRBJ1-4
cdr3_aa: CASSLESSGGLGEKLFF
cdr3_nt: TGTGCCAGCAGCTTAGAGTCTTCAGGGGGACTTGGGGAAAAACTGTTTTTT

v_call: TRBV7-9
clone_size: -
d_call: -
j_call: TRBJ2-3
cdr3_aa: CASSLARGGGDTQYF
cdr3_nt: TGTGCCAGCAGCTTAGCACGTGGAGGGGGAGATACGCAGTATTTT

v_call: TRBV10-1
clone_size: once
d_call: -
j_call: TRBJ2-2
cdr3_aa: CASSELRLRCSNTGELFF
cdr3_nt: TGCGCCAGCAGTGAGCTTCGACTGCGGTGTTCGAACACCGGGGAGCTGTTTTTT

v_call: TRBV28
clone_size: -
d_call: -
j_call: TRBJ2-3
cdr3_aa: CASSKPGGSTDTQYF
cdr3_nt: TGTGCCAGCAGTAAACCAGGGGGGTCCACAGATACGCAGTATTTT

v_call: TRBV7-9
clone_size: -
d_call: TRBD2
j_call: TRBJ2-5
cdr3_aa: CASSSRLAGGLETQYF
cdr3_nt: TGTGCCAGCAGCTCCCGACTAGCGGGAGGGTTAGAGACCCAGTACTTC

v_call: TRBV25-1
clone_size: -
d_call: TRBD1
j_call: TRBJ1-4
cdr3_aa: CASRGTAHNEKLFF
cdr3_nt: TGTGCCAGCAGGGGGACAGCCCATAATGAAAAACTGTTTTTT

v_call: TRBV7-2
clone_size: once
d_call: TRBD2
j_call: TRBJ2-7
cdr3_aa: CASSFRRGAPYEQYF
cdr3_nt: TGTGCCAGCAGCTTCCGGCGGGGGGCTCCCTACGAGCAGTACTTC

v_call: TRBV4-2
clone_size: -
d_call: TRBD1
j_call: TRBJ1-2
cdr3_aa: CASSQRDRGPRPYGYTF
cdr3_nt: TGTGCCAGCAGCCAAAGGGACAGGGGACCGAGGCCCTATGGCTACACCTTC

v_call: TRBV4-2
clone_size: -
d_call: TRBD1
j_call: TRBJ1-1
cdr3_aa: CASSHTTGVTEAFF
cdr3_nt: TGTGCCAGCAGCCATACGACAGGGGTCACTGAAGCTTTCTTT

v_call: TRBV15
clone_size: -
d_call: TRBD1
j_call: TRBJ2-7
cdr3_aa: CATRGQGDPSREQYF
cdr3_nt: TGTGCCACCAGGGGACAGGGGGACCCATCTCGGGAGCAGTACTTC

v_call: TRBV21-1
clone_size: -
d_call: -
j_call: TRBJ1-2
cdr3_aa: CASSQGQGF
cdr3_nt: TGTGCCAGCAGCCAGGGACAGGGCTTC

v_call: TRBV14
clone_size: -
d_call: -
j_call: TRBJ2-7
cdr3_aa: CASSRDRYEQYF
cdr3_nt: TGTGCCAGCAGCCGAGACCGCTACGAGCAGTACTTC

v_call: TRBV7-9
clone_size: -
d_call: -
j_call: TRBJ1-1
cdr3_aa: CASSPLFEAFF
cdr3_nt: TGTGCCAGCAGCCCCCTTTTTGAAGCTTTCTTT

v_call: TRBV15
clone_size: -
d_call: -
j_call: TRBJ1-1
cdr3_aa: CATSAYRAVTEAFF
cdr3_nt: TGTGCCACCAGCGCTTACAGGGCTGTCACTGAAGCTTTCTTT

v_call: TRBV28
clone_size: few
d_call: -
j_call: TRBJ1-1
cdr3_aa: CASSLGGIGAEAFF
cdr3_nt: TGTGCCAGCAGTTTGGGGGGAATCGGGGCTGAAGCTTTCTTT

v_call: TRBV5-1
clone_size: few
d_call: -
j_call: TRBJ2-5
cdr3_aa: CASRPGDFQETQYF
cdr3_nt: TGCGCCAGCAGGCCTGGGGACTTTCAAGAGACCCAGTACTTC

v_call: TRBV4-3
clone_size: -
d_call: -
j_call: TRBJ2-1
cdr3_aa: CASSQPAGGDKYNEQFF
cdr3_nt: TGCGCCAGCAGCCAGCCAGCGGGTGGGGACAAATACAATGAGCAGTTCTTC

v_call: TRBV6-1
clone_size: -
d_call: -
j_call: TRBJ1-1
cdr3_aa: CASTRGAGNDEAFF
cdr3_nt: TGTGCCAGCACAAGGGGGGCGGGGAATGATGAAGCTTTCTTT

v_call: TRBV7-9
clone_size: -
d_call: -
j_call: TRBJ2-7
cdr3_aa: CASSDTSPYYEQYF
cdr3_nt: TGTGCCAGCAGCGATACTTCCCCCTACTACGAGCAGTACTTC

v_call: TRBV7-9
clone_size: -
d_call: TRBD1
j_call: TRBJ2-2
cdr3_aa: CASSLVQGAGELFF
cdr3_nt: TGTGCCAGCAGCTTAGTCCAGGGGGCCGGGGAGCTGTTTTTT

v_call: TRBV19
clone_size: -
d_call: TRBD1
j_call: TRBJ2-2
cdr3_aa: CASTRTGGFPTGELFF
cdr3_nt: TGTGCCAGTACTCGGACAGGGGGTTTTCCCACCGGGGAGCTGTTTTTT

v_call: TRBV6-1
clone_size: -
d_call: -
j_call: TRBJ1-5
cdr3_aa: CASSATGSNQPQHF
cdr3_nt: TGTGCCAGCAGCGCTACAGGGAGCAATCAGCCCCAGCATTTT

v_call: TRBV6-6
clone_size: -
d_call: TRBD1
j_call: TRBJ2-1
cdr3_aa: CASRKPGQFYNEQFF
cdr3_nt: TGTGCCAGCAGAAAACCGGGACAGTTTTACAATGAGCAGTTCTTC

v_call: TRBV7-3
clone_size: -
d_call: -
j_call: TRBJ2-2
cdr3_aa: CASSLTRDPGELFF
cdr3_nt: TGTGCCAGCAGCTTAACCAGGGACCCGGGGGAGCTGTTTTTT

v_call: TRBV19
clone_size: -
d_call: -
j_call: TRBJ1-1
cdr3_aa: CASSWEANTEAFF
cdr3_nt: TGTGCCAGTAGTTGGGAGGCCAACACTGAAGCTTTCTTT

v_call: TRBV6-5
clone_size: -
d_call: TRBD1
j_call: TRBJ1-1
cdr3_aa: CASSYHRGTEAFF
cdr3_nt: TGTGCCAGCAGTTACCACAGGGGGACTGAAGCTTTCTTT

v_call: TRBV9
clone_size: few
d_call: -
j_call: TRBJ1-1
cdr3_aa: CASSQRAGAMNTEAFF
cdr3_nt: TGTGCCAGCAGCCAAAGGGCCGGGGCCATGAACACTGAAGCTTTCTTT

v_call: TRBV6-6
clone_size: -
d_call: -
j_call: TRBJ2-7
cdr3_aa: CASRPARGAIHEQYF
cdr3_nt: TGTGCCAGCAGGCCCGCCAGGGGCGCCATCCACGAGCAGTACTTC

v_call: TRBV6-5
clone_size: -
d_call: -
j_call: TRBJ2-7
cdr3_aa: CASSYGLTYEQYF
cdr3_nt: TGTGCCAGCAGTTACGGGTTAACCTACGAGCAGTACTTC

v_call: TRBV7-9
clone_size: once
d_call: -
j_call: TRBJ2-1
cdr3_aa: CASSFRPGNEQFF
cdr3_nt: TGTGCCAGCAGCTTTAGACCAGGGAATGAGCAGTTCTTC

v_call: TRBV2
clone_size: -
d_call: -
j_call: TRBJ1-1
cdr3_aa: CASNDHPGTEAFF
cdr3_nt: TGTGCCAGCAATGACCACCCGGGCACTGAAGCTTTCTTT

v_call: TRBV25-1
clone_size: -
d_call: TRBD1
j_call: TRBJ2-7
cdr3_aa: CASSETGGWKQYF
cdr3_nt: TGTGCCAGCAGTGAGACAGGGGGCTGGAAGCAGTACTTC

v_call: TRBV18
clone_size: few
d_call: -
j_call: TRBJ2-1
cdr3_aa: CASSGNSNEQFF
cdr3_nt: TGTGCCAGCTCCGGTAATTCCAATGAGCAGTTCTTC

v_call: TRBV4-2
clone_size: -
d_call: -
j_call: TRBJ2-5
cdr3_aa: CASSQDWRTEETQYF
cdr3_nt: TGTGCCAGCAGCCAAGATTGGCGGACAGAAGAGACCCAGTACTTC

v_call: TRBV19
clone_size: -
d_call: TRBD1
j_call: TRBJ2-7
cdr3_aa: CASRSQGARRQYF
cdr3_nt: TGTGCCAGTAGGAGCCAGGGGGCTAGGAGGCAGTACTTC

v_call: TRBV7-2
clone_size: -
d_call: -
j_call: TRBJ1-2
cdr3_aa: CASSLGGQGTYGYTF
cdr3_nt: TGTGCCAGCAGCTTAGGGGGGCAGGGTACCTATGGCTACACCTTC

v_call: TRBV7-7
clone_size: -
d_call: -
j_call: TRBJ2-3
cdr3_aa: CASSRTVNADTQYF
cdr3_nt: TGTGCTAGCAGCCGGACAGTTAATGCAGATACGCAGTATTTT

v_call: TRBV29-1
clone_size: -
d_call: -
j_call: TRBJ2-5
cdr3_aa: CSVDSGPIQETQYF
cdr3_nt: TGCAGCGTTGACAGCGGACCGATCCAAGAGACCCAGTACTTC

v_call: TRBV4-2
clone_size: -
d_call: TRBD1
j_call: TRBJ1-5
cdr3_aa: CASSQDAGTERGQPQHF
cdr3_nt: TGTGCCAGCAGCCAAGATGCAGGGACAGAGAGAGGTCAGCCCCAGCATTTT